What follows describes a single TCR beta chain. This may be a read error, as it is one base from a much larger clone. The sample contains more than one DNA sequence encoding this CDR3. These data belong to a study of shared clonotypes between healthy human individuals. Germline-derived CDR1 and CDR2 are MNHEY and SVGAGI. J gave up 7 bases and V 5 bases, and 10 bases lay outside the gene matches. This CDR3 is 14 amino acids long. Using immunoSEQ multiplex PCR, the repertoire was profiled, and TCRdb retains in-frame clones only, with some absent. The table records roughly 86,000 clones, 68% of them present only once.

Sequenced input: memory CD8+ T cells sorted from blood. Subset here: CD45RO+ cells pooled with CCR7-negative TemRA cells. This TCR was sampled from a young man in good health. The genes are TRBV6-5 and TRBJ2-7; 8 nucleotides line up with TRBD2. This CDR3 reads CASSPGLELGEQYF. In DNA, the CDR3 is TGTGCCAGCAGTCCGGGACTAGAGTTGGGTGAGCAGTACTTC.